This TCR beta chain was profiled in a study of blood T cell repertoires in COVID-19. Overall study context: The samples span acute and convalescent COVID-19 from the United States, Italy and Spain. PBMCs, B-cell-depleted T cells, or T cells were the source of the cDNA or gDNA that made up the material.

CDR1 is MGHRA, CDR2 YSYEKL, per germline. The trim removed 0 bases at V and 2 bases at J, leaving 7 bases unmatched. This CDR3 region has 17 residues. Produced via immunoSEQ multiplex PCR; TCRdb's table is partial and in-frame only. The data contain around 20,000 clones, 86% of them seen just once; the ten biggest clones take up about a sixth. This chain joins TRBV4-1 and TRBJ2-7; TRBD2 aligns across 10 bases. Sequenced input: peripheral blood. This receptor was identified in a man between 65 and 85 years old with acute or convalescent COVID-19. The CDR3 loop is CASSQDRTSGAAYEQYF. CDR3 coding DNA: TGCGCCAGCAGCCAAGACAGGACTAGCGGAGCGGCCTACGAGCAGTACTTC.